This TCR beta chain was identified in a study of T cells after yellow fever vaccination. The wider study: Libraries from low-cell-number fractions were prepared with the SMART-Seq v4 Ultra Low Input RNA kit.

Broader study findings: Clones that expanded after primary vaccination mostly reappeared after the booster (roughly 95% CD4, approximately 85% CD8).

Germline lookup yields CDR1 MDHEN and CDR2 SYDVKM. Trimming took 1 base from V and 2 from J, leaving 6 bases between them. This CDR3 region has 15 residues. A process of 5'RACE template switching, which added a universal primer site and UMIs, was used to make TCR cDNA. Using its own MiXCR run on the 5' RACE reads, TCRdb lists one record per CDR3 protein. The sample lists over 150,000 distinct CDR3 sequences, roughly 6.2% occurring once. This clonotype was observed at least ten times. Its matching antigen is unknown. Sequencing used CD4+ T cells sorted from PBMCs, obtained on the day of the first yellow fever vaccination. This sequence originates from a man aged 18 to 35 who received the YFV17D yellow fever vaccine. J is TRBJ2-6 and V is TRBV28, with D uncertain. The CDR3 is CASSLLGPGANVLTF. In DNA form, the CDR3 reads TGTGCCAGCAGTTTATTGGGCCCTGGGGCCAACGTCCTGACTTTC.